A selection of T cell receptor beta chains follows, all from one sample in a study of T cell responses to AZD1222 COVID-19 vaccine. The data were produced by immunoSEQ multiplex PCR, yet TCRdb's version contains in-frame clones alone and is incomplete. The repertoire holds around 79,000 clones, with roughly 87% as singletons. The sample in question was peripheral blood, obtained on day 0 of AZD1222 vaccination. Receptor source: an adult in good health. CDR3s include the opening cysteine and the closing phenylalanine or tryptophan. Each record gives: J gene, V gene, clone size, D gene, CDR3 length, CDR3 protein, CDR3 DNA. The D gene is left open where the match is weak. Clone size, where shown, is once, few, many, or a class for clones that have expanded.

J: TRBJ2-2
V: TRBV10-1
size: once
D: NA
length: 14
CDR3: CASSELTGTGELFF
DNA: TGCGCCAGCAGTGAGTTGACGGGCACCGGGGAGCTGTTTTTT

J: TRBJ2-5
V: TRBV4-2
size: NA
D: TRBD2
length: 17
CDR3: CASSQLKTSGGLETQYF
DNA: TGTGCCAGCAGCCAACTCAAGACTAGCGGGGGGTTAGAGACCCAGTACTTC

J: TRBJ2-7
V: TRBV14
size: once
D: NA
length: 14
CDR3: CASSQGIVGGEQYF
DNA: TGTGCCAGCAGCCAAGGGATCGTAGGGGGCGAGCAGTACTTC

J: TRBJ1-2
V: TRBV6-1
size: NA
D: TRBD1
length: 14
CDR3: CASSEDRGIAGYTF
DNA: TGTGCCAGCAGTGAAGACAGGGGTATTGCTGGCTACACCTTC

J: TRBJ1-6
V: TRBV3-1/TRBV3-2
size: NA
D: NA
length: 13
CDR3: CASSQIDNSPLHF
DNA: TGTGCCAGCAGCCAGATAGATAATTCACCCCTCCACTTT

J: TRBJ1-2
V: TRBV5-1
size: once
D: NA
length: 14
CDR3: CASSLEGRTVGYTF
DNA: TGCGCCAGCAGCTTGGAAGGGAGGACAGTGGGCTACACCTTC

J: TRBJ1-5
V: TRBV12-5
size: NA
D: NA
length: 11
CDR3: CASGRQQPQHF
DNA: TGTGCTAGTGGTCGGCAACAGCCCCAGCATTTT

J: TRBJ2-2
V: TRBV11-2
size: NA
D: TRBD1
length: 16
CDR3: CASSLDRVGNTGELFF
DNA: TGTGCCAGCAGCCTCGACAGGGTCGGTAACACCGGGGAGCTGTTTTTT

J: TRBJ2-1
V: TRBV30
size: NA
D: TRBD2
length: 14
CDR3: CAWDYSGSGDEQFF
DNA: TGTGCCTGGGACTACAGCGGGAGCGGGGATGAGCAGTTCTTC

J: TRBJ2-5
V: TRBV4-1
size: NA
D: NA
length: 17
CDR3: CASSQVSGAPGVETQYF
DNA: TGCGCCAGCAGCCAGGTCTCGGGAGCGCCAGGTGTGGAGACCCAGTACTTC

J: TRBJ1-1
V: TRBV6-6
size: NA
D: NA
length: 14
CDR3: CASSYSGGETEAFF
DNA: TGTGCCAGCAGTTACTCGGGAGGGGAAACTGAAGCTTTCTTT

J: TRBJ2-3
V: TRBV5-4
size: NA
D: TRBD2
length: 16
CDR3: CASSSRLAGHTDTQYF
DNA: TGTGCCAGCAGCTCGAGACTAGCGGGACACACAGATACGCAGTATTTT

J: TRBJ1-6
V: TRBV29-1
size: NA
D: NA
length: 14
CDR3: CSVSSGHLNSPLHF
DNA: TGCAGCGTTAGCTCCGGACATTTAAATTCACCCCTCCACTTT

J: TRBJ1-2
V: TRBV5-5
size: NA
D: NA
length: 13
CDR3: CASSLAQGYGYTF
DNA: TGTGCCAGCAGCTTGGCGCAGGGGTATGGCTACACCTTC

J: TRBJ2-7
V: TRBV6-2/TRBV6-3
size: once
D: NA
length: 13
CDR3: CASSYSSVNEQYF
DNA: TGTGCCAGCAGTTATAGCTCGGTCAACGAGCAGTACTTC

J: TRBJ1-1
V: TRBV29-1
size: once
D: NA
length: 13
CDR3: CSVGQRMNTEAFF
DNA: TGCAGCGTAGGACAGAGGATGAACACTGAAGCTTTCTTT

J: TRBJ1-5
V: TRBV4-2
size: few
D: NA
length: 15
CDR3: CASSQEGGSNQPQHF
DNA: TGTGCCAGCAGCCAAGAAGGAGGTTCCAATCAGCCCCAGCATTTT

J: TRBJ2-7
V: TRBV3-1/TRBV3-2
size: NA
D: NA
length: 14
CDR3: CASSQEGYWGEQYF
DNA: TGTGCCAGCAGCCAAGAAGGTTATTGGGGCGAGCAGTACTTC

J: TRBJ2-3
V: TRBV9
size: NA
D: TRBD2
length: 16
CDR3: CASSPSGRGGTDTQYF
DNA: TGTGCCAGCAGCCCTAGCGGGAGGGGAGGGACAGATACGCAGTATTTT

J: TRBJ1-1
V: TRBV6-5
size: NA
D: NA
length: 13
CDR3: CASSYSTDTEAFF
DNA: TGTGCCAGCAGCTATTCGACAGACACTGAAGCTTTCTTT

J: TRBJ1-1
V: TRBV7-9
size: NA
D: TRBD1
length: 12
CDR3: CASSSGQTEAFF
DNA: TGTGCCAGCAGCTCGGGACAGACTGAAGCTTTCTTT

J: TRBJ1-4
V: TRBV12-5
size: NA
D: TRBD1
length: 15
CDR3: CASGGDRGLLDKLFF
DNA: TGTGCTAGTGGTGGGGACAGGGGGCTTTTGGACAAACTGTTTTTT

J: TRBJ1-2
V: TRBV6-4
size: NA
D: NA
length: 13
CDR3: CASSDSGLNGYTF
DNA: TGTGCCAGCAGTGACTCCGGACTAAATGGCTACACCTTC

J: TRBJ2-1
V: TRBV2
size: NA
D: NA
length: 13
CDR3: CASRDLEWGEQFF
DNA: TGTGCCAGCAGGGACCTAGAGTGGGGTGAGCAGTTCTTC

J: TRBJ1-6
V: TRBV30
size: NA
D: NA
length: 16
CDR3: CAWSEAGANYNSPLHF
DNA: TGTGCCTGGAGTGAAGCAGGGGCTAACTATAATTCACCCCTCCACTTT

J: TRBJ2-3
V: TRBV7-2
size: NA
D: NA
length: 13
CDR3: CASSLVGADTQYF
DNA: TGTGCCAGCAGCTTAGTAGGGGCAGATACGCAGTATTTT

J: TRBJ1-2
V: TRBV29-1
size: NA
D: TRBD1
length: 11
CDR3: CSVPTGGGYTF
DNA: TGCAGCGTTCCGACAGGGGGCGGCTACACCTTC

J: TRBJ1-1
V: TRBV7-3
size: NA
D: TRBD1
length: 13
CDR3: CASSADRGLTAFF
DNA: TGTGCCAGCAGCGCCGACAGGGGACTGACAGCTTTCTTT

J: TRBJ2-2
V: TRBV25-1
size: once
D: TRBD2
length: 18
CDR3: CASSELMGTSGNTGELFF
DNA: TGTGCCAGCAGTGAATTGATGGGGACTAGCGGGAACACCGGGGAGCTGTTTTTT

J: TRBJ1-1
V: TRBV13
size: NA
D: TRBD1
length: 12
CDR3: CASGLRTGQAFF
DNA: TGTGCCAGCGGCCTTCGGACAGGCCAAGCTTTCTTT

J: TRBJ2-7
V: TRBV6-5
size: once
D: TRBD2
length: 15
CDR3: CASSQTSGRAHEQYF
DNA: TGTGCCAGCAGCCAGACTAGCGGGAGGGCCCACGAGCAGTACTTC

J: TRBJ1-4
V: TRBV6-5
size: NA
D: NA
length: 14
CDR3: CASRKTAFSEKLFF
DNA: TGTGCCAGCAGGAAGACAGCGTTCAGTGAAAAACTGTTTTTT

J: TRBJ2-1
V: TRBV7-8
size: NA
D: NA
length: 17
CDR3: CASSSLGRGVMYNEQFF
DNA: TGTGCCAGCAGCTCCCTGGGCAGGGGAGTGATGTACAATGAGCAGTTCTTC

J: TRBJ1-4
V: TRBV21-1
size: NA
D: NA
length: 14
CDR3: CATPPDGRGEKLFF
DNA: TGTGCCACCCCTCCCGATGGCCGGGGTGAAAAACTGTTTTTT

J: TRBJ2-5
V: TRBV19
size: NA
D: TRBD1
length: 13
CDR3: CASSIRTGETQYF
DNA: TGTGCCAGTAGTATAAGGACAGGGGAGACCCAGTACTTC

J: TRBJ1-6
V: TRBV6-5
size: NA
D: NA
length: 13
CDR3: CASSTTVRSPLHF
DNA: TGTGCCAGCAGTACGACAGTTCGGTCACCCCTCCACTTT

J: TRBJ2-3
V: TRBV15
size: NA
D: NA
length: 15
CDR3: CATSREGPVADTQYF
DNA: TGTGCCACCAGCAGAGAAGGGCCAGTGGCAGATACGCAGTATTTT

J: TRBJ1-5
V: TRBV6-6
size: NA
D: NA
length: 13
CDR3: CASTQGLDQPQHF
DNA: TGTGCCAGCACCCAAGGGCTGGATCAGCCCCAGCATTTT

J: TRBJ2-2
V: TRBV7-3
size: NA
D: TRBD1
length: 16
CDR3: CASSAQGARDTGELFF
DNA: TGTGCCAGCAGCGCTCAGGGGGCTAGGGACACCGGGGAGCTGTTTTTT

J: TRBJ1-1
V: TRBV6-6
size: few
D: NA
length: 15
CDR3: CASSTRTGTNTEAFF
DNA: TGTGCCAGCAGTACCAGAACAGGCACTAACACTGAAGCTTTCTTT

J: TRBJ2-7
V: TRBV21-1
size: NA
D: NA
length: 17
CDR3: CASSKAAPPGNLYEQYF
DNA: TGTGCCAGCAGCAAAGCGGCGCCCCCCGGGAACCTCTACGAGCAGTACTTC

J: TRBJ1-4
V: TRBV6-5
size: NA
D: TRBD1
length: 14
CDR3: CASTLGTGLEKLFF
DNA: TGTGCCAGTACCCTCGGGACAGGTCTTGAAAAACTGTTTTTT

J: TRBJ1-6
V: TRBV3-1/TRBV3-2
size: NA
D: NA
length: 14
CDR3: CASSQGWDNSPLHF
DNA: TGTGCCAGCAGCCAGGGTTGGGATAATTCACCCCTCCACTTT

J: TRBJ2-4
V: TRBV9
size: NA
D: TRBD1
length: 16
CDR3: CASTEGAGATKNIQYF
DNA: TGTGCCAGCACCGAGGGGGCAGGGGCGACCAAAAACATTCAGTACTTC

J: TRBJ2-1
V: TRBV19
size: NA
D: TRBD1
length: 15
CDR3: CATLGQGSSYNEQFF
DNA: TGTGCCACCCTGGGACAGGGTAGTTCCTACAATGAGCAGTTCTTC

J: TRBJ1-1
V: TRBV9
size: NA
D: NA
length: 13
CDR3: CASSVDGQREAFF
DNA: TGTGCCAGCAGCGTAGATGGACAGAGAGAAGCTTTCTTT

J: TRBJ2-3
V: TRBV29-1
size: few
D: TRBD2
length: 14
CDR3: CSVEASGRLVGQYF
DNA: TGCAGCGTTGAGGCTAGCGGGAGATTGGTGGGGCAGTATTTT

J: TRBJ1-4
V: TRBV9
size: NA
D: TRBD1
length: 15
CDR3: CASSYTPGGSEKLFF
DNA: TGTGCCAGCAGCTACACTCCAGGGGGCTCTGAAAAACTGTTTTTT

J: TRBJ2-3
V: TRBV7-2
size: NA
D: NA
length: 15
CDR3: CASSLVGLASDTQYF
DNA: TGTGCCAGCAGCTTAGTAGGGCTAGCCTCAGATACGCAGTATTTT

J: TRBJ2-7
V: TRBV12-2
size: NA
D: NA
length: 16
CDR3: CASRLNRTSGLYEQYF
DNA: TGTGCAAGTCGCTTAAATAGGACTAGCGGCCTCTACGAGCAGTACTTC

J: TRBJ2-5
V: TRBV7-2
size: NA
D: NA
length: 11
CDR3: CASSLLETQYF
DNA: TGTGCCAGCAGCTTACTGGAGACCCAGTACTTC

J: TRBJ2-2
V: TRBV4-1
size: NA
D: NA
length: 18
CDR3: CASSQPFDREANTGELFF
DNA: TGCGCCAGCAGCCAACCCTTCGACAGGGAGGCGAACACCGGGGAGCTGTTTTTT

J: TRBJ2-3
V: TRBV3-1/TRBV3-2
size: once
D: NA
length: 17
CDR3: CASSQENAGMSTDTQYF
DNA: TGTGCCAGCAGCCAAGAGAATGCAGGGATGAGCACAGATACGCAGTATTTT

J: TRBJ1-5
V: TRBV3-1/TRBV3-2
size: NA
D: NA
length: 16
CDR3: CASSQDSGARKQPQHF
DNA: TGTGCCAGCAGCCAAGATTCAGGGGCGCGAAAACAGCCCCAGCATTTT

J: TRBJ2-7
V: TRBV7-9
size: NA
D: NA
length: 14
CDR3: CASSLALPGGEQYF
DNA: TGCGCCAGCAGCTTAGCTTTGCCCGGGGGCGAGCAGTACTTC

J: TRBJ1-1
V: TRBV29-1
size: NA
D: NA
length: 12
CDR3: CSVGRMNTEAFF
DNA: TGCAGCGTTGGACGGATGAACACTGAAGCTTTCTTT

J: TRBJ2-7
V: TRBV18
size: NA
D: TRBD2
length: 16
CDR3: CASSSGLAGVSYEQYF
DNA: TGTGCCAGCTCATCGGGACTAGCGGGAGTCTCCTACGAGCAGTACTTC

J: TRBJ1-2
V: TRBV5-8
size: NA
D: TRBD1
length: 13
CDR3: CASSLGTGYGYTF
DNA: TGTGCCAGCAGCCTTGGGACAGGGTATGGCTACACCTTC

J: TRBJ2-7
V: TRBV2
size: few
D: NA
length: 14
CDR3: CASRPSGIPYEQYF
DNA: TGTGCCAGCAGGCCCTCAGGGATACCCTACGAGCAGTACTTC

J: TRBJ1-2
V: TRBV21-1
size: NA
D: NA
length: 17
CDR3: CASSTRQVRARRYGYTF
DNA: TGTGCCAGCAGCACCCGACAGGTGCGGGCTAGGAGGTATGGCTACACCTTC